The 29 T cell receptor beta chains listed next were all sequenced from one sample in a study of shared clonotypes between healthy human individuals. Clones were sequenced by immunoSEQ multiplex PCR, and TCRdb holds only the in-frame ones, with some missing. The sample lists 2,500,000 or so clones, over 85% seen once, with 0.35% to 0.45% in the top ten. The specimen sequenced was naive CD4+ T cells from PBMCs. The subset was: CD45RA+ positively selected. Receptors were obtained from a man aged 18 to 29 in good health. Some clones in this sample may be carry-over from other donors' samples.

In its sample, this clone was seen a few times. The chain combines TRBV19 with TRBJ1-1; D is unclear. Germline-derived CDR1 and CDR2 are LNHDA and SQIVND (reference sequence). The CDR3 loop spans 13 amino acids. The V end was cut by 4 bases, the J end by 1 base, with 7 bases between. The CDR3 DNA follows: TGTGCCAGTAGTAAGCTCGAGAACACTGAAGCTTTCTTT. Encoded protein: CASSKLENTEAFF.

This clone was detected once. The sample holds other DNA sequences that translate to the same CDR3. This chain joins TRBV20-1 and TRBJ2-5, with D hard to call. The germline V gene has CDR1 DFQATT and CDR2 SNEGSKA (reference sequence). This CDR3 region has 10 residues. V was pared by 5 bases and J by 0 bases, with 1 base between. In DNA, the CDR3 is TGCAGTGCTGACCAAGAGACCCAGTACTTC. Its translation: CSADQETQYF.

Details on this clone: Other DNA sequences within the sample encode an identical CDR3. The chain recombines TRBV28 with TRBJ2-7; tentatively, D is TRBD1 (6 bases). Germline-derived CDR1 and CDR2 are MDHEN and SYDVKM. With 6 bases removed from V and 2 bases from J, the gap between germline ends came to 8 bases. The CDR3 is made up of 12 amino acids. DNA of the CDR3: TGTGCCAGCAGGGACAGCGCCTACGAGCAGTACTTC. Translated, it gives CASRDSAYEQYF. The full variable domain, its missing parts supplied by reference TRBV28 and TRBJ2-7, is DVKVTQSSRYLVKRTGEKVFLECVQDMDHENMFWYRQDPGLGLRLIYFSYDVKMKEKGDIPEGYSVSREKKERFSLILESASTNQTSMYLCASRDSAYEQYFGPGTRLTVT.

As to this clone: The same CDR3 is also encoded by other DNA sequences in this sample. The chain uses TRBV7-8 and TRBJ1-1, with D uncertain. The V gene's germline CDR1 is SGHVS and CDR2 FQNEAQ. This CDR3 comprises 13 residues. Trimming shortened V by 1 base and J by 3 bases, and 6 bases separated the two germline ends. The CDR3 spells CASSLVGDTEAFF. In DNA form, the CDR3 reads TGTGCCAGCAGCTTAGTCGGGGACACTGAAGCTTTCTTT.

This chain connects TRBV7-8 to TRBJ2-7; 15 bases align to TRBD2. This CDR3 has 16 residues. With V trimmed by 5 bases and J by 2 bases, 4 bases remained unmatched. The germline gives CDR1 SGHVS, CDR2 FQNEAQ. This chain's CDR3 is CASSVGLAGGTYEQYF. In DNA form, the CDR3 reads TGTGCCAGCAGCGTCGGACTAGCGGGAGGGACCTACGAGCAGTACTTC.

The chain joins TRBV5-1 to TRBJ2-4, with TRBD2 matching 12 bases. CDR3 length equals 19 residues. Per germline, CDR1 SGHRS and CDR2 YFSETQ. V shed 1 base, J shed 0 bases, and the junction held 8 bases outside the gene matches. CDR3 residues: CASSLLLAGGELAKNIQYF. As DNA, the CDR3 is TGCGCCAGCAGCTTGTTGCTAGCGGGAGGGGAGCTAGCCAAAAACATTCAGTACTTC.

This chain connects TRBV19 to TRBJ1-5; 7 bases are shared with TRBD1. The junction had 6 bases not matched to a gene; V was cut back by 3 bases and J by 7 bases. There are 14 residues in the CDR3. Looked up from germline, CDR1 is LNHDA and CDR2 is SQIVND (reference sequence). DNA for the CDR3: TGTGCCAGTAGTATTAAACAGGGGTTGCAGCCCCAGCATTTT. Protein sequence: CASSIKQGLQPQHF.

The rearrangement uses TRBV25-1 and TRBJ2-5, with no clear D. This CDR3 comprises 14 residues. V lost 2 bases to trimming and J lost 1 base, with 8 bases between them. Germline loops: CDR1 MGHDK, CDR2 SYGVNS. In DNA form, the CDR3 reads TGTGCCAGCAGTGAAGTGGGCTTCCAAGAGACCCAGTACTTC. The encoded protein is CASSEVGFQETQYF.

CDR3 nucleotides: TGCGCCAGCAGCGAACAGGGGGCCCTTGGCTACACCTTC. Its translation: CASSEQGALGYTF. The rearrangement links TRBV5-1 to TRBJ1-2, with 9 bases matching TRBD1. The CDR3 is 13 amino acids. The V and J ends lost 4 bases and 7 bases, in that order; junction bases with no gene match: 5. CDR1 and CDR2 from the germline V gene are SGHRS and YFSETQ.

The CDR3 here is CASSFGDVANNEQFF. The CDR3 DNA reads TGTGCCAGCAGCTTTGGAGACGTCGCAAACAATGAGCAGTTCTTC. V usage is TRBV5-8 and J usage is TRBJ2-1, with D hard to call. Germline V CDR1 and CDR2: SGHTS, YDEGEE. The CDR3 is 15 amino acids. Deletions cut 2 bases from V and 5 bases from J, with 14 bases between.

V usage is TRBV14 and J usage is TRBJ2-1; TRBD2 aligns across 10 bases. Unmatched junction bases numbered 12, after V lost 2 bases and J lost 5 bases. The CDR3 covers 18 residues. CDR1 SGHDN and CDR2 FVKESK come from the germline V gene. CDR3 region: CASSQRFWGLAKDNEQFF. The CDR3 DNA reads as TGTGCCAGCAGCCAAAGGTTCTGGGGACTAGCGAAAGACAATGAGCAGTTCTTC. Variable domain in full (rest from reference TRBV14 and TRBJ2-1): EAGVTQFPSHSVIEKGQTVTLRCDPISGHDNLYWYRRVMGKEIKFLLHFVKESKQDESGMPNNRFLAERTGGTYSTLKVQPAELEDSGVYFCASSQRFWGLAKDNEQFFGPGTRLTVL.

V is TRBV9 and J is TRBJ2-1; possible D gene TRBD2, 6 bases. CDR3 length equals 14 residues. The ends were cut back, 0 bases at V and 6 bases at J, with 10 bases in the middle. Germline CDR1 and CDR2: SGDLS and YYNGEE. The CDR3 here is CASSVEEGLNEQFF. The CDR3 region has the DNA TGTGCCAGCAGCGTAGAGGAGGGCCTCAATGAGCAGTTCTTC.

This clone was counted once. The chain joins TRBV28 to TRBJ1-5; possibly TRBD1 for D (5 bases). Germline loops: CDR1 MDHEN, CDR2 SYDVKM. Trimming removed 3 bases at V and 6 bases at J, with 12 bases between. This CDR3 spans 14 amino acids. CDR3 protein: CASSFKGIGQPQHF. The CDR3 DNA follows: TGTGCCAGCAGTTTCAAGGGGATCGGTCAGCCCCAGCATTTT.

This chain uses TRBV7-8 with TRBJ2-7; tentatively, D is TRBD1 or TRBD2 (5 bases each). The V gene's germline CDR1 is SGHVS and CDR2 FQNEAQ. Deletions cut 1 base from V and 4 bases from J, with 17 bases between. This CDR3 region has 16 residues. As DNA, the CDR3 is TGTGCCAGCAGCTTAGAAGCTAGCAATACAGGTTACGAGCAGTACTTC. Translated, it gives CASSLEASNTGYEQYF.

The chain couples TRBV5-4 to TRBJ2-3, with TRBD2 matching 11 bases. This CDR3 contains 16 residues. V shed 4 bases and J 2 bases; nucleotides not matched to a gene: 6. Germline CDR1 SGHNT, CDR2 YYREEE (reference sequence). The CDR3 DNA sequence: TGTGCCAGCAGCGCGGGGACTAGCGGATTCACAGATACGCAGTATTTT. This sequence encodes CASSAGTSGFTDTQYF.

V usage is TRBV27 and J usage is TRBJ2-1, with 7 nucleotides matching TRBD2. Per the germline V gene, CDR1 is MNHEY and CDR2 is SMNVEV (reference sequence). The CDR3 totals 15 residues. Losses at the gene ends were 5 bases for V and 2 bases for J; bases not matched to a gene: 6. The chain's CDR3 is CASSRLAITYNEQFF. CDR3 in DNA: TGTGCCAGCAGTCGACTAGCAATAACCTACAATGAGCAGTTCTTC.

The V and J genes are TRBV19 and TRBJ1-1; D is possibly TRBD1 (5 bases). The germline CDR1 and CDR2 sequences are LNHDA and SQIVND (reference sequence). The CDR3 sequence is 16 residues long. Trimming removed 5 bases from V and 3 bases from J, with 19 bases in between. The CDR3 here is CASSLAPGGPHTEAFF. Here the CDR3 DNA reads TGTGCCAGTAGTCTCGCCCCGGGGGGACCCCACACTGAAGCTTTCTTT.

This chain uses TRBV7-2 with TRBJ2-7; possible D gene TRBD2, 6 bases. CDR1 is SGHTA and CDR2 is FQGNSA in the germline V gene. V lost 5 bases and J 0 bases, leaving 8 bases between the germline ends. The length of the CDR3 is 13 residues. Here the CDR3 DNA reads TGTGCCAGCAGCCACGGGGGCTCCTACGAGCAGTACTTC. Translation: CASSHGGSYEQYF.

The rearrangement joins TRBV5-6 to TRBJ2-5; D unclear. Germline loops: CDR1 SGHDT, CDR2 YYEEEE. V lost 4 bases to trimming and J lost 5 bases, with 24 bases between them. The CDR3 runs to 17 residues. For the CDR3, the DNA is TGTGCCAGCAGCACTGGCCGTAGGCTCTCCCCTGAGGAGACCCAGTACTTC. Protein sequence: CASSTGRRLSPEETQYF.

With respect to this clone: Different DNA sequences within this sample yield the same CDR3. The CDR3 region is CSAAGNGYTF. For the CDR3, the DNA is TGCAGTGCCGCAGGGAATGGCTACACCTTC. This chain joins TRBV20-1 and TRBJ1-2, with a weak D call TRBD1 (5 bases). The CDR3 consists of 10 residues. The V and J ends lost 6 bases and 6 bases respectively, with 8 bases between them. The germline CDR1 and CDR2 sequences are DFQATT and SNEGSKA (reference sequence).

The chain combines TRBV7-2 with TRBJ2-2; unclear D gene. Trimming took off 2 bases at V and 0 bases at J, with 10 bases between the two ends. CDR1 is SGHTA, CDR2 FQGNSA, per germline. The CDR3 has 16 amino acids. The CDR3 spells CASSLLRVANTGELFF. Here the CDR3 DNA reads TGTGCCAGCAGCTTACTCCGGGTCGCGAACACCGGGGAGCTGTTTTTT. Full variable domain (missing parts from reference TRBV7-2 and TRBJ2-2): GAGVSQSPSNKVTEKGKDVELRCDPISGHTALYWYRQSLGQGLEFLIYFQGNSAPDKSGLPSDRFSAERTGGSVSTLTIQRTQQEDSAVYLCASSLLRVANTGELFFGEGSRLTVL.

The chain carries TRBV2 and TRBJ2-7, with 8 bases lining up with TRBD2. V gave up 3 bases and J gave up 0 bases; unmatched junction bases: 4. The CDR3 spans 15 residues. Germline assignment: CDR1 SNHLY and CDR2 FYNNEI. The CDR3 nucleotides are TGTGCCAGCAGTGACCCCGGGAGGGCCTCCTACGAGCAGTACTTC. Amino acid sequence: CASSDPGRASYEQYF.

The chain links TRBV5-1 to TRBJ2-1; tentatively, D is TRBD2 (5 bases). Germline CDR1 and CDR2: SGHRS and YFSETQ. Between the trimmed V and J ends, which lost 7 bases and 9 bases, there was a span of 17 bases. The CDR3 spans 13 residues. CDR3 sequence reads: CASAIGSPSEQFF. DNA for the CDR3: TGCGCCAGCGCAATTGGGAGCCCTAGTGAGCAGTTCTTC.

Written as DNA, the CDR3 is TGTGCCAGCACCCGGGGGCTAGCGTCATCCTACGAGCAGTACTTC. Translated: CASTRGLASSYEQYF. The chain couples TRBV28 to TRBJ2-7; the D call may be TRBD1 or TRBD2 (6 bases each). The CDR3 sequence is 15 residues long. Per germline, CDR1 MDHEN and CDR2 SYDVKM. Trimming removed 7 bases at V and 1 base at J, with 17 bases between.

J is TRBJ1-2 and V is TRBV5-1; 8 nucleotides line up with TRBD1. The CDR3 is 16 residues long. V gave up 1 base and J gave up 3 bases; unmatched junction bases: 8. Germline-derived CDR1 and CDR2 are SGHRS and YFSETQ. CDR3 sequence: CASSLNPGQEHYGYTF. In DNA form, the CDR3 reads TGCGCCAGCAGCTTGAACCCGGGACAGGAGCACTATGGCTACACCTTC.

V and J are TRBV4-2 and TRBJ2-7; TRBD1 aligns across 7 bases. CDR3 length: 16 residues. CDR1 and CDR2 from the germline V gene are LGHNA and YNFKEQ. The V segment lost 4 bases and the J segment 5 bases; nucleotides outside the gene matches: 14. The CDR3 region is CASSLVTGFRSDEQYF. The CDR3 bases are TGTGCCAGCAGCCTAGTGACAGGGTTTAGGAGCGACGAGCAGTACTTC.

The chain has TRBV11-2 and TRBJ2-1, with TRBD2 matching 9 bases. Germline V gene lookup returns CDR1 SGHAT and CDR2 FQNNGV. With V trimmed by 4 bases and J by 10 bases, 11 bases remained unmatched. This CDR3 has 15 residues. CDR3 in DNA: TGTGCCAGCAGCTCGCGGGGGGGACTAGCCAGCGAGCAGTTCTTC. Translating it yields CASSSRGGLASEQFF.

The rearrangement links TRBV30 to TRBJ1-1; a weak D match, TRBD1 (5 bases). Trimming pared 4 bases from V and 4 bases from J, leaving 16 bases between. The CDR3 is 14 residues long. The V gene's germline CDR1 is GTSNPN and CDR2 SVGIG (reference sequence). CDR3 amino acids: CAWTVSSGGTEAFF. CDR3 bases: TGTGCCTGGACCGTGTCGTCGGGGGGCACTGAAGCTTTCTTT.

The genes are TRBV11-2 and TRBJ2-3; TRBD2 agrees at 8 bases. This CDR3 has 16 amino acids. V was pared by 4 bases and J by 2 bases, with 8 bases of the junction left unmatched. Germline CDR1 is SGHAT and CDR2 is FQNNGV. CDR3 sequence reads: CASSSHGTRATDTQYF. The CDR3 coding sequence is TGTGCCAGCAGCTCCCACGGGACTAGGGCCACAGATACGCAGTATTTT.